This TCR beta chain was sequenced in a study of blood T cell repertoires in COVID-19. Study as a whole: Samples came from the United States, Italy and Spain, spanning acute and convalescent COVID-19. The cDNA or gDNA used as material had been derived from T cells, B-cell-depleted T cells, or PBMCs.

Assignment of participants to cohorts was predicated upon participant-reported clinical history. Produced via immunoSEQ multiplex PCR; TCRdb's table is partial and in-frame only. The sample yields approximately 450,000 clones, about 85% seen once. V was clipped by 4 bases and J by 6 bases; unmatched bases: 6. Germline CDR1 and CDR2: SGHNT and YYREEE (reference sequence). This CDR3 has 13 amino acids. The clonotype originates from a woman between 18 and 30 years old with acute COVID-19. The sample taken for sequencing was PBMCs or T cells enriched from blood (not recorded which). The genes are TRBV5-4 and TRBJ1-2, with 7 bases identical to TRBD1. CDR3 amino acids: CASSRQGGHGYTF. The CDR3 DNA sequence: TGTGCCAGCAGCAGACAGGGTGGCCATGGCTACACCTTC.